The 15 T cell receptor beta chains given below trace back to one sample, sequenced in a study of OX40 agonist ivuxolimab in advanced cancers. Assay used: immunoSEQ multiplex PCR; TCRdb lists only in-frame clones, some missing. Of 45,000 or so clones listed, roughly four fifths are singletons. Specimen: CD4+ or CD8+ T cells sorted from blood, collected in a trial of the OX40 agonist ivuxolimab. These receptors were obtained from an adult with an advanced solid tumor such as melanoma, head and neck, liver or kidney cancer.

The gene calls are TRBV27 and TRBJ2-1; the D gene is possibly TRBD1 (6 bases). Germline V CDR1 and CDR2: MNHEY, SMNVEV (reference sequence). The CDR3 spans 15 residues. V was shortened by 8 bases and J by 7 bases, with 21 bases between the two germline ends. This CDR3 reads CASSDSLRRRNEQFF. CDR3 sequence (DNA): TGTGCCAGCTCGGACAGTTTAAGACGGCGGAATGAGCAGTTCTTC.

This clone came up once. The DNA of the CDR3 is TGTGCCAGCAGAGATCCGGGACAGTCCTACGAGCAGTACTTC. Protein product: CASRDPGQSYEQYF. The J gene is TRBJ2-7, the V gene TRBV6-5; TRBD1 matches 7 bases. Per the germline V gene, CDR1 is MNHEY and CDR2 is SVGAGI. Trimming at V came to 6 bases and at J to 1 base, leaving 6 bases not matched to a gene. The CDR3 runs 14 residues.

CDR3 bases: TGTGCCAGCAGCCTTCGGCGAGGGGGAATGAACACTGAAGCTTTCTTT. Translating gives CASSLRRGGMNTEAFF. The rearrangement links TRBV5-4 to TRBJ1-1; perhaps TRBD1 as D (6 bases). The CDR3 runs to 16 residues. The V end lost 4 bases, the J end lost 0 bases, and 16 bases lay between the germline ends. CDR1 and CDR2 (germline): SGHNT, YYREEE (reference sequence). The variable domain in full, with the rest retrieved from reference TRBV5-4 and TRBJ1-1, is ETGVTQSPTHLIKTRGQQVTLRCSSQSGHNTVSWYQQALGQGPQFIFQYYREEENGRGNFPPRFSGLQFPNYSSELNVNALELDDSALYLCASSLRRGGMNTEAFFGQGTRLTVV.

V gene TRBV5-6 combines with J gene TRBJ2-7; 10 bases fit TRBD2. Germline CDR1 and CDR2: SGHDT and YYEEEE. Germline trimming cut 2 bases from V and 0 bases from J; bases unmatched to any gene: 2. The CDR3 is 15 residues long. In nucleotides, the CDR3 is TGTGCCAGCAGCTTCGGACTAGCGGACTCCTACGAGCAGTACTTC. Translating it yields CASSFGLADSYEQYF.

The chain recombines TRBV6-5 with TRBJ2-3; 8 bases match TRBD2. There are 14 residues in the CDR3. The germline V gene has CDR1 MNHEY and CDR2 SVGAGI. J gave up 6 bases and V 5 bases, and 7 bases lay outside the gene matches. The CDR3 bases are TGTGCCAGCAGTCCCCGGGGGGGGCCGGATACGCAGTATTTT. Residues: CASSPRGGPDTQYF.

The chain joins TRBV9 to TRBJ1-4, with a possible D match to TRBD1 (6 bases). Trimming took 3 bases from V and 3 from J, leaving 12 bases between them. This CDR3 region has 15 residues. Germline V lookup: CDR1 SGDLS, CDR2 YYNGEE. CDR3 in DNA: TGTGCCAGCAGCGCTTGGGGGCAGTCTAATGAAAAACTGTTTTTT. Amino acid sequence: CASSAWGQSNEKLFF. Full variable domain (missing parts from reference TRBV9 and TRBJ1-4): DSGVTQTPKHLITATGQRVTLRCSPRSGDLSVYWYQQSLDQGLQFLIQYYNGEERAKGNILERFSAQQFPDLHSELNLSSLELGDSALYFCASSAWGQSNEKLFFGSGTQLSVL.

The J gene is TRBJ2-7, the V gene TRBV2; TRBD1 aligns across 8 bases. Germline V gives CDR1 SNHLY, CDR2 FYNNEI. The V segment lost 6 bases and the J segment 6 bases; nucleotides outside the gene matches: 7. The CDR3 totals 13 residues. The CDR3 spells CASRGTGGGEQYF. DNA of the CDR3: TGTGCCAGCAGGGGGACAGGAGGGGGCGAGCAGTACTTC.

The rearrangement links TRBV9 to TRBJ2-3, with 7 bases that match TRBD1. Germline CDR1 and CDR2: SGDLS and YYNGEE. This CDR3 has 15 residues. The ends lost 0 bases at V and 3 bases at J; junction bases unmatched: 4. The CDR3 DNA is TGTGCCAGCAGCGTAGCGTCAGGGGGAACAGATACGCAGTATTTT. Translation: CASSVASGGTDTQYF.

V usage is TRBV2 and J usage is TRBJ1-4, with 11 bases matching TRBD1. Germline CDR1 reads SNHLY; CDR2 reads FYNNEI. This CDR3 is 14 amino acids long. V dropped 6 bases and J dropped 7; count of bases not matched to a gene: 4. The CDR3 is CASRGDRGFEKLFF. CDR3 coding DNA: TGTGCCAGCAGGGGGGACAGGGGGTTTGAAAAACTGTTTTTT.

The rearrangement uses TRBV11-3 and TRBJ2-3; D call uncertain. The CDR3 extends over 15 amino acids. Germline V lookup: CDR1 SGHNT, CDR2 YENEEA. The V end lost 0 bases, the J end lost 2 bases, and 9 bases lay between the germline ends. CDR3: CASSLDGRTTDTQYF. The CDR3 coding sequence is TGTGCCAGCAGCTTAGATGGAAGGACCACAGATACGCAGTATTTT.

The chain couples TRBV5-1 to TRBJ2-3, with TRBD1 matching 9 bases. Unmatched junction bases numbered 9, after V lost 7 bases and J lost 3 bases. Germline CDR1 is SGHRS and CDR2 is YFSETQ. The CDR3 has 15 residues. The CDR3 sequence: CASLAGTGLTDTQYF. The CDR3 DNA reads as TGCGCCAGCCTGGCCGGGACAGGGCTTACAGATACGCAGTATTTT.

V is TRBV19 and J is TRBJ1-1, with TRBD1 matching 10 bases. The V and J ends lost 7 bases and 5 bases, in that order; junction bases with no gene match: 4. The CDR3 totals 13 residues. Per germline, CDR1 LNHDA and CDR2 SQIVND (reference sequence). This chain's CDR3 is CASIGTGATEAFF. The CDR3 bases are TGTGCCAGTATAGGGACAGGGGCTACTGAAGCTTTCTTT. The full variable domain, with the rest looked up from reference TRBV19 and TRBJ1-1, is DGGITQSPKYLFRKEGQNVTLSCEQNLNHDAMYWYRQDPGQGLRLIYYSQIVNDFQKGDIAEGYSVSREKKESFPLTVTSAQKNPTAFYLCASIGTGATEAFFGQGTRLTVV.

The chain is built from TRBV7-3 and TRBJ2-2; possibly TRBD1 for D (6 bases). CDR3 length: 14 residues. With 5 bases removed from V and 6 bases from J, the gap between germline ends came to 13 bases. Germline CDR1 is SGHTA and CDR2 is FQGTGA. The CDR3 protein is CASSRTGSAGELFF. Here the CDR3 DNA reads TGTGCCAGCAGCCGCACAGGGAGCGCCGGGGAGCTGTTTTTT. Drawing the rest from reference TRBV7-3 and TRBJ2-2, the complete variable domain is GAGVSQTPSNKVTEKGKYVELRCDPISGHTALYWYRQSLGQGPEFLIYFQGTGAADDSGLPNDRFFAVRPEGSVSTLKIQRTERGDSAVYLCASSRTGSAGELFFGEGSRLTVL.

The J gene is TRBJ2-7, the V gene TRBV14; 9 bases are a match to TRBD2. V dropped 5 bases and J dropped 3; count of bases not matched to a gene: 8. The CDR3 is 15 residues long. Germline values: CDR1 SGHDN, CDR2 FVKESK. The CDR3 nucleotides are TGTGCCAGCAGCGGAGCCGGGACTAGCCGCTACGAGCAGTACTTC. It codes for CASSGAGTSRYEQYF.

CDR3 sequence: CASSLAGNQPQHF. CDR3 sequence (DNA): TGTGCCAGCAGCTTGGCCGGAAATCAGCCCCAGCATTTT. The chain is built from TRBV5-6 and TRBJ1-5; D remains unclear. The CDR3 is 13 amino acids. Trimming removed 0 bases from V and 4 bases from J, with 5 bases in between. The germline V gene encodes CDR1 SGHDT and CDR2 YYEEEE. The whole variable domain, remainder taken from reference TRBV5-6 and TRBJ1-5, is DAGVTQSPTHLIKTRGQQVTLRCSPKSGHDTVSWYQQALGQGPQFIFQYYEEEERQRGNFPDRFSGHQFPNYSSELNVNALLLGDSALYLCASSLAGNQPQHFGDGTRLSIL.